This T cell receptor beta chain is from a study of T cell repertoires in cytomegalovirus infection. Background on the study: CMV infection plus the matching HLA type was flagged by public TCR beta signatures.

Overall study findings and caveats: Cumulative frequency of public TCR beta families picked out carriers of CMV plus the relevant HLA. The ex vivo response was dominated by HLA-C-restricted CMV-specific TCR beta clonotypes.

Germline CDR1 and CDR2: LGHNT and FRNRAP. Trimming took off 1 base at V and 8 bases at J, with 9 bases between the two ends. The CDR3 extends over 13 amino acids. This clonotype was seen more than once but under ten times. The antigen is not known. TCRdb fed the reads into MiXCR, producing one record per CDR3 protein. The sample records some 800,000 distinct CDR3 sequences, approximately 30% being singletons. The starting material was cultured CD8+ T cells from PBMCs, obtained from culture after CMV antigen stimulation. The receptor comes from a human donor in good health (CMV status not recorded). Some clones in this sample may be carry-over from other donors' samples. The chain links TRBV12-5 to TRBJ2-1; a weak D match, TRBD2 (6 bases). CDR3 loop: CASGLGRADEQFF. The DNA for the CDR3 is TGTGCTAGTGGTTTGGGGAGGGCCGATGAGCAGTTCTTC. Using reference TRBV12-5 and TRBJ2-1 for the parts outside the CDR3, the full variable domain is DARVTQTPRHKVTEMGQEVTMRCQPILGHNTVFWYRQTMMQGLELLAYFRNRAPLDDSGMPKDRFSAEMPDATLATLKIQPSEPRDSAVYFCASGLGRADEQFFGPGTRLTVL.